The next 14 T cell receptor beta chains were all read from a single sample in a study of blood T cell repertoires in COVID-19. Here immunoSEQ multiplex PCR was the method, and the copy in TCRdb shows in-frame clones only, minus some. The sample lists about 100,000 clones; around nine tenths were seen once. Source material: peripheral blood. The receptors here all came from a man in his fifties or sixties with active or convalescent COVID-19.

This chain connects TRBV19 to TRBJ1-6; 8 nucleotides agree with TRBD1. V lost 3 bases to trimming and J lost 14 bases; unmatched junction nucleotides: 15. The CDR3 runs 16 residues. CDR1 is LNHDA and CDR2 is SQIVND in the germline V gene (reference sequence). DNA of the CDR3: TGTGCCAGTAGTATCAGGACAGGGAGGGTCGACATGACCCTCCACTTT. Protein product: CASSIRTGRVDMTLHF.

This chain connects TRBV28 to TRBJ1-1; 7 bases are a match to TRBD1. This CDR3 is 14 amino acids long. The germline gives CDR1 MDHEN, CDR2 SYDVKM. The trim removed 6 bases at V and 5 bases at J, leaving 9 bases unmatched. CDR3 bases: TGTGCCAGCAGCCCTACAGGGGTAGGTACTGAAGCTTTCTTT. As protein: CASSPTGVGTEAFF.

This sequence joins TRBV3-1 (or the pseudogene TRBV3-2) and TRBJ2-1; 11 bases are shared with TRBD2. Germline CDR1 reads LGHDT; CDR2 reads YNNKEL (reference sequence). The CDR3 has 15 amino acids. The V and J ends lost 6 bases and 8 bases, in that order; junction bases with no gene match: 9. The CDR3 region is CASSRNSGGVYEQFF. For the CDR3, the DNA is TGTGCCAGCAGTCGAAATAGCGGGGGGGTCTATGAGCAGTTCTTC.

This clone was counted a single time. The rearrangement uses TRBV28 and TRBJ2-7; D remains unclear. CDR1 and CDR2 (germline): MDHEN, SYDVKM. V was clipped by 5 bases and J by 1 base, with 3 bases between them. The CDR3 runs 11 residues. The CDR3 DNA sequence: TGTGCCAGCAGTATATCCTACGAGCAGTACTTC. Protein: CASSISYEQYF.

The rearrangement joins TRBV5-1 to TRBJ2-2, with 8 positions matching TRBD1. The trim removed 2 bases at V and 7 bases at J, leaving 7 bases unmatched. Germline CDR1 and CDR2: SGHRS and YFSETQ. This CDR3 contains 15 residues. CDR3 sequence (DNA): TGCGCCAGCAGCTTCCGGTCAGGGGGCATCGGGGAGCTGTTTTTT. Its translation: CASSFRSGGIGELFF.

V gene TRBV19 combines with J gene TRBJ2-3; TRBD1 matches at 8 bases. The CDR3 runs 13 residues. The V and J ends lost 6 bases and 1 base, in that order; junction bases with no gene match: 0. Germline assignment: CDR1 LNHDA and CDR2 SQIVND (reference sequence). CDR3 nucleotides: TGTGCCAGTAGGGACAGGGGCACAGATACGCAGTATTTT. Protein: CASRDRGTDTQYF.

This clone was seen a few times. This chain connects TRBV10-3 to TRBJ2-7, with D tentatively TRBD2 (6 bases). The CDR3 is 13 residues long. V lost 2 bases and J lost 3, with 8 bases in between. The germline CDR1 and CDR2 sequences are ENHRY and SYGVKD. The CDR3 loop is CAISEGGSYEQYV. The CDR3 nucleotides read TGTGCCATCAGTGAGGGGGGGAGCTACGAGCAGTACGTC.

This rearrangement joins TRBV2 to TRBJ2-3, with D perhaps matching TRBD1 (6 bases). V was clipped by 7 bases and J by 0 bases, with 11 bases between them. Germline V gives CDR1 SNHLY, CDR2 FYNNEI. CDR3 length: 14 amino acids. For the CDR3, the DNA is TGTGCCAGCACCCACAGGGCTAGCACAGATACGCAGTATTTT. This translates into CASTHRASTDTQYF.

The V gene is TRBV18, the J gene TRBJ1-2, with D tentatively TRBD1 (5 bases). Per the germline V gene, CDR1 is KGHSH and CDR2 is LQKENI. CDR3 size: 14 residues. Trimming removed 4 bases at V and 4 bases at J, with 13 bases between. In DNA, the CDR3 is TGTGCCAGCTCACGGGACTCCAAGCCCTATGGCTACACCTTC. This translates into CASSRDSKPYGYTF.

The chain carries TRBV5-4 and TRBJ2-5; 8 positions match TRBD2. The CDR3 sequence is 13 residues long. CDR1 and CDR2 (germline): SGHNT, YYREEE (reference sequence). The ends lost 4 bases at V and 5 bases at J; junction bases unmatched: 4. Here the CDR3 DNA reads TGTGCCAGCAGCGCCCGGGGGGGGGAGACCCAGTACTTC. Protein sequence: CASSARGGETQYF.

This clone was counted only a few times. The V and J genes are TRBV5-1 and TRBJ2-1, with no clear D. The CDR3 has 13 amino acids. V gave up 7 bases and J gave up 8 bases, with 16 bases separating them. Germline V gene data show CDR1 as SGHRS and CDR2 as YFSETQ. CDR3 protein: CASCWNGGDEQFF. Written as DNA, the CDR3 is TGCGCCAGCTGCTGGAACGGCGGCGATGAGCAGTTCTTC.

V and J are TRBV6-5 and TRBJ1-5; tentatively, D is TRBD1 (5 bases). Germline-derived CDR1 and CDR2 are MNHEY and SVGAGI. The CDR3 runs to 14 residues. Between the trimmed V and J ends, which lost 8 bases and 6 bases, there was a span of 17 bases. CDR3 loop: CASGTPRDRQPQHF. CDR3 bases: TGTGCCAGCGGAACCCCCAGGGATCGTCAGCCCCAGCATTTT.

V usage is TRBV18 and J usage is TRBJ2-1; 10 positions match TRBD1. CDR1 is KGHSH, CDR2 LQKENI, per germline. The CDR3 spans 16 residues. V shed 6 bases and J 0 bases; nucleotides not matched to a gene: 5. The CDR3 loop reads CASSLRTGGSYNEQFF. CDR3 coding DNA: TGTGCCAGCTCCCTTCGGACAGGGGGCTCCTACAATGAGCAGTTCTTC.

This clone was counted between two and nine times. This chain joins TRBV3-1 (or the pseudogene TRBV3-2) and TRBJ1-2; no firm D call. CDR1 LGHDT and CDR2 YNNKEL come from the germline V gene (reference sequence). V was clipped by 1 base and J by 5 bases, with 11 bases between them. The CDR3 contains 14 residues. CDR3 nucleotides: TGTGCCAGCAGCCAAGTGGCAGGTCCGTATGGCTACACCTTC. It specifies CASSQVAGPYGYTF.